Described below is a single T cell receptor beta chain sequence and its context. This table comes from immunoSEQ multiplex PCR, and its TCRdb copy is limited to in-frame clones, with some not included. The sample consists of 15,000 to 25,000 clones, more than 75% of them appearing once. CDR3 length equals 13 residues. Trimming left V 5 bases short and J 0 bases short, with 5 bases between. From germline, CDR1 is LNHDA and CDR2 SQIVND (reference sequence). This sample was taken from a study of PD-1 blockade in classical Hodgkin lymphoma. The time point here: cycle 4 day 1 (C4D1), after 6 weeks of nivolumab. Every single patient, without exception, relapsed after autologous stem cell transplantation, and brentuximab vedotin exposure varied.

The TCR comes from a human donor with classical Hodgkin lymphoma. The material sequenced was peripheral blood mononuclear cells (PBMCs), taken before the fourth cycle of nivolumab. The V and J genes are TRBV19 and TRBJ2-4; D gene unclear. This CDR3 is CASSFVAKNIQYF. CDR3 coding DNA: TGTGCCAGTAGTTTCGTAGCCAAAAACATTCAGTACTTC.